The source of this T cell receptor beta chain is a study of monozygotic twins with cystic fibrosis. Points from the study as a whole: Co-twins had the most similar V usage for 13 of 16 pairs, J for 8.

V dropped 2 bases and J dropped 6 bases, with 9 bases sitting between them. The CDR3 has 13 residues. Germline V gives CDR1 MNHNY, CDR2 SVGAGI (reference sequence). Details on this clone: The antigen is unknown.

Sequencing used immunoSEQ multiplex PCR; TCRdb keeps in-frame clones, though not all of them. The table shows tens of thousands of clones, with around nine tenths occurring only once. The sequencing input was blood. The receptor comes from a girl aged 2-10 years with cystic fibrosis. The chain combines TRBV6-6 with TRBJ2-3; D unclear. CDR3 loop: CASSYALPDTQYF. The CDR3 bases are TGTGCCAGCAGTTACGCCCTTCCGGATACGCAGTATTTT.